This T cell receptor beta chain was identified in a study of regulatory T cells in long-lasting Graves disease. Indicated time point: newly diagnosed GD, antithyroid drugs for less than 3 months. PBMC-derived RNA was used for the TCR library. Investigators prepared the TCR beta libraries by applying iRepertoire HTBI primers and Arm-PCR of CDR3 regions. From the multiplex PCR reads, TCRdb called clonotypes with MiXCR, one entry per CDR3 protein. The table shows some 320,000 distinct CDR3 sequences, with over 15% occurring only once. In this sample, this clonotype turned up a few times. The specimen comprised peripheral blood mononuclear cells (PBMCs), sampled at new diagnosis, from a patient treated with antithyroid drugs. This clonotype was obtained from a female donor with Graves disease.

In DNA form, the CDR3 reads TGTGCCACCAGTGATCGAGCGGGAGGGCCGGGCGAGCAGTACTTC. Translation: CATSDRAGGPGEQYF. V is TRBV24-1 and J is TRBJ2-7; 10 bases agree with TRBD2. The length of the CDR3 is 15 residues. Germline V CDR1 and CDR2: KGHDR, SFDVKD. Unmatched junction bases numbered 7, after V lost 3 bases and J lost 6 bases.